A single count supports the clone carrying this T cell receptor beta chain. The data were obtained in a study of identical twins. cDNA molecules carried unique molecular identifiers, and template switching added a universal primer site. TCRdb re-called the 5' RACE reads through MiXCR, storing one row per CDR3 protein. The sample includes 1.5 million to 2 million distinct CDR3 sequences, more than 30% of them seen just once. All donors comprised healthy Caucasians. Germline CDR1 KGHSH, CDR2 LQKENI. V was cut by 7 bases and J by 2 bases, with 11 bases left in between. The CDR3 covers 13 residues. The clonotype was recovered from a newborn girl in good health. Sequencing input: cord blood. V and J are TRBV18 and TRBJ1-2, with unresolved D. The CDR3 reads CASCGSPNYGYTF. The CDR3 bases are TGTGCCAGCTGCGGGAGCCCGAACTATGGCTACACCTTC.